Presented here are 31 T cell receptor beta chains from one specimen sequenced in a study of blood T cell repertoires in COVID-19. TCRdb keeps only in-frame clones here, not all; method: immunoSEQ multiplex PCR. The table includes about 140,000 clones, around 87% detected once. Sequencing was done on a sample of peripheral blood. The receptors were gathered from a human donor in a cohort sampled during active COVID-19.

In its sample, this clone was seen a few times. The chain joins TRBV6-5 to TRBJ2-1, with D possibly TRBD2 on 6 matching bases. CDR1 is MNHEY and CDR2 is SVGAGI in the germline V gene. This CDR3 contains 15 residues. V was cut by 4 bases and J by 9 bases, with 19 bases left in between. CDR3 in amino acids: CASSSQVGTGGEQFF. CDR3 in DNA: TGTGCCAGCAGTTCACAGGTTGGCACCGGGGGTGAGCAGTTCTTC.

This clone was counted only a few times. CDR3 bases: TGCAGCGTTGAAGGTTTCCGCGGGGGGTCAGCTAATGAAAAACTGTTTTTT. This gives the protein CSVEGFRGGSANEKLFF. This chain uses TRBV29-1 with TRBJ1-4, with TRBD1 as a possible D gene (5 bases). The CDR3 loop spans 17 amino acids. The germline gives CDR1 SQVTM, CDR2 ANQGSEA. Trimming stripped 1 base from V and 3 bases from J, with 18 bases between. Variable domain in full (rest from reference TRBV29-1 and TRBJ1-4): SAVISQKPSRDICQRGTSLTIQCQVDSQVTMMFWYRQQPGQSLTLIATANQGSEATYESGFVIDKFPISRPNLTFSTLTVSNMSPEDSSIYLCSVEGFRGGSANEKLFFGSGTQLSVL.

The V call is TRBV28, the J call TRBJ1-5; 7 nucleotides agree with TRBD1. Germline V lookup: CDR1 MDHEN, CDR2 SYDVKM. The ends lost 2 bases at V and 7 bases at J; junction bases unmatched: 2. CDR3 length: 13 amino acids. The chain's CDR3 is CASSLTGAQPQHF. The CDR3 coding sequence is TGTGCCAGCAGTTTAACAGGGGCCCAGCCCCAGCATTTT. Using reference TRBV28 and TRBJ1-5 for the parts outside the CDR3, the full variable domain is DVKVTQSSRYLVKRTGEKVFLECVQDMDHENMFWYRQDPGLGLRLIYFSYDVKMKEKGDIPEGYSVSREKKERFSLILESASTNQTSMYLCASSLTGAQPQHFGDGTRLSIL.

The J gene is TRBJ2-2, the V gene TRBV24-1; 8 nucleotides agree with TRBD1. Germline V gene lookup returns CDR1 KGHDR and CDR2 SFDVKD. The CDR3 loop spans 16 amino acids. J gave up 3 bases and V 3 bases, and 5 bases lay outside the gene matches. The CDR3 loop is CATSDDRGRYTGELFF. CDR3 DNA: TGTGCCACCAGTGATGACAGGGGAAGGTACACCGGGGAGCTGTTTTTT.

The V gene is TRBV21-1, the J gene TRBJ2-3; the table names TRBD2, a call not compared with the DNA. TRBV21-1 is a pseudogene segment. This CDR3 contains 15 residues. The CDR3 coding sequence is TGTGCCAGCCATACGCACTGGAGAACCGGGGATACGCAGTATTTT. As protein: CASHTHWRTGDTQYF.

This chain joins TRBV3-1 (or the pseudogene TRBV3-2) and TRBJ1-1; D is undetermined. The V end was cut by 0 bases, the J end by 6 bases, with 11 bases between. The CDR3 sequence is 14 residues long. Germline V gene lookup returns CDR1 LGHDT and CDR2 YNNKEL (reference sequence). The CDR3 sequence: CASSQDRALPEAFF. In DNA form, the CDR3 reads TGTGCCAGCAGCCAAGATCGTGCGCTGCCTGAAGCTTTCTTT.

This clone was seen only once. J is TRBJ2-7 and V is TRBV11-1; weak D call: TRBD2 (6 bases). Germline CDR1 reads SGHAT; CDR2 reads FQDESV (reference sequence). CDR3 length: 15 residues. Trimming left V 5 bases short and J 3 bases short, with 17 bases between. The CDR3: CASSRSGGEYYEQYF. As DNA, the CDR3 is TGTGCCAGCAGCCGTTCCGGCGGGGAGTACTACGAGCAGTACTTC. Based on the CDR3 plus reference TRBV11-1 and TRBJ2-7, the full variable domain is EAEVAQSPRYKITEKSQAVAFWCDPISGHATLYWYRQILGQGPELLVQFQDESVVDDSQLPKDRFSAERLKGVDSTLKIQPAELGDSAMYLCASSRSGGEYYEQYFGPGTRLTVT.

The chain links TRBV5-1 to TRBJ2-3; TRBD2 aligns across 7 bases. The length of the CDR3 is 12 residues. V shed 4 bases, J shed 6 bases, and the junction held 2 bases outside the gene matches. Germline lookup yields CDR1 SGHRS and CDR2 YFSETQ. CDR3 nucleotides: TGCGCCAGCAGCCCGCGGGGGGATACGCAGTATTTT. Residues: CASSPRGDTQYF.

V is TRBV5-1 and J is TRBJ2-7; 7 bases fit TRBD1. Germline CDR1 SGHRS, CDR2 YFSETQ. The CDR3 has 14 amino acids. The V segment lost 0 bases and the J segment 4 bases; nucleotides outside the gene matches: 4. The CDR3: CASSLDGTAYEQYF. The CDR3 nucleotides read TGCGCCAGCAGCTTGGATGGGACAGCTTACGAGCAGTACTTC.

The chain is built from TRBV24-1 and TRBJ1-1; 10 bases align to TRBD1. Germline CDR1 and CDR2: KGHDR and SFDVKD. With V trimmed by 5 bases and J by 4 bases, 9 bases remained unmatched. The CDR3 totals 16 residues. Written as DNA, the CDR3 is TGTGCCACCAGTGCCTCGACAGGGGGCGGGGCCACTGAAGCTTTCTTT. It is translated as CATSASTGGGATEAFF.

The rearrangement uses TRBV27 and TRBJ2-3; the match to TRBD2 covers 10 bases. The germline CDR1 and CDR2 sequences are MNHEY and SMNVEV (reference sequence). Trimming took 6 bases from V and 2 from J; bases not matched to a gene: 5. The CDR3 has 15 residues. Here the CDR3 reads CASRWSGRVTDTQYF. The CDR3, as DNA: TGTGCCAGCAGATGGAGCGGGAGGGTCACAGATACGCAGTATTTT.

The chain is built from TRBV11-2 and TRBJ2-7; 9 bases are shared with TRBD1. This CDR3 has 14 amino acids. Germline V gives CDR1 SGHAT, CDR2 FQNNGV. J was trimmed by 4 bases and V by 3 bases; bases with no gene match: 4. The CDR3 region has the DNA TGTGCCAGCAGCTTCGGGACAGGGCTGTACGAGCAGTACTTC. This gives the protein CASSFGTGLYEQYF. Full variable domain (rest looked up from reference TRBV11-2 and TRBJ2-7): EAGVAQSPRYKIIEKRQSVAFWCNPISGHATLYWYQQILGQGPKLLIQFQNNGVVDDSQLPKDRFSAERLKGVDSTLKIQPAKLEDSAVYLCASSFGTGLYEQYFGPGTRLTVT.

A few counts support this clone. V and J are TRBV4-1 and TRBJ2-2; tentatively, D is TRBD1 (6 bases). V dropped 3 bases and J dropped 4 bases, with 9 bases sitting between them. CDR3 size: 14 residues. From germline, CDR1 is MGHRA and CDR2 YSYEKL. DNA for the CDR3: TGCGCCAGCAGCCACCGGGACATCACCGGGGAGCTGTTTTTT. It specifies CASSHRDITGELFF.

This chain connects TRBV19 to TRBJ2-1, with D perhaps matching TRBD1 (6 bases). Germline lookup yields CDR1 LNHDA and CDR2 SQIVND (reference sequence). V gave up 6 bases and J gave up 4 bases, with 10 bases separating them. The length of the CDR3 is 13 residues. The CDR3 nucleotides are TGTGCCAGTAGCCTTGGACAGTACAATGAGCAGTTCTTC. Its protein product is CASSLGQYNEQFF. Full variable domain (missing parts from reference TRBV19 and TRBJ2-1): DGGITQSPKYLFRKEGQNVTLSCEQNLNHDAMYWYRQDPGQGLRLIYYSQIVNDFQKGDIAEGYSVSREKKESFPLTVTSAQKNPTAFYLCASSLGQYNEQFFGPGTRLTVL.

The rearrangement joins TRBV15 to TRBJ2-2; 7 bases are a match to TRBD1. Losses at the gene ends were 4 bases for V and 8 bases for J; bases not matched to a gene: 4. The CDR3 length is 13 residues. CDR1 is LNHNV, CDR2 YYDKDF, per germline (reference sequence). This CDR3 reads CATSTRTGGELFF. CDR3 nucleotide sequence: TGTGCCACCAGCACCCGGACAGGAGGGGAGCTGTTTTTT. The entire variable domain, with the rest obtained from reference TRBV15 and TRBJ2-2, is as follows: DAMVIQNPRYQVTQFGKPVTLSCSQTLNHNVMYWYQQKSSQAPKLLFHYYDKDFNNEADTPDNFQSRRPNTSFCFLDIRSPGLGDTAMYLCATSTRTGGELFFGEGSRLTVL.

The chain couples TRBV9 to TRBJ2-1; TRBD2 aligns across 7 bases. The germline gives CDR1 SGDLS, CDR2 YYNGEE. This CDR3 is built from 17 residues. J lost 3 bases, V lost 4 bases, and 13 bases had no gene match. The CDR3 here is CASSPSHTGRGYNEQFF. CDR3 DNA: TGTGCCAGCAGCCCCTCACATACGGGGAGGGGCTACAATGAGCAGTTCTTC.

There are a few counts of this clone. The chain joins TRBV11-3 to TRBJ2-5; perhaps TRBD1 as D (5 bases). CDR1 and CDR2 (germline): SGHNT, YENEEA. Trimming pared 4 bases from V and 7 bases from J, leaving 22 bases between. The CDR3 is 16 amino acids. The CDR3 here is CASSSSGVGGQGTQYF. DNA of the CDR3: TGTGCCAGCAGCTCCTCCGGAGTTGGCGGCCAGGGGACCCAGTACTTC.

The CDR3 sequence: CASRPRNWGGSRYEQYF. Written as DNA, the CDR3 is TGTGCAAGTCGCCCCCGGAATTGGGGCGGGAGTAGGTACGAGCAGTACTTC. This chain joins TRBV12-2 and TRBJ2-7; the table's D call of TRBD2 was not tested on the DNA. TRBV12-2 is classified as a pseudogene. The CDR3 length is 17 residues.

This rearrangement joins TRBV4-1 to TRBJ1-6; 8 nucleotides align to TRBD1. Unmatched junction bases numbered 16, after V lost 2 bases and J lost 10 bases. The CDR3 runs 18 residues. Germline CDR1 and CDR2: MGHRA and YSYEKL. The CDR3 DNA reads as TGCGCCAGCAGCCAAACTCCCGACAGGGGCTCAACCGGGTCACCCCTCCACTTT. This codes for CASSQTPDRGSTGSPLHF.

V and J are TRBV7-2 and TRBJ2-3, with TRBD2 matching over 11 bases. CDR1 and CDR2 from the germline V gene are SGHTA and FQGNSA. Losses at the gene ends were 5 bases for V and 5 bases for J; bases not matched to a gene: 6. This CDR3 comprises 15 residues. The CDR3 spells CASSDYSGGEDTQYF. The CDR3 DNA follows: TGTGCCAGCAGCGACTATAGCGGGGGGGAAGATACGCAGTATTTT.

The chain is built from TRBV28 and TRBJ2-2, with TRBD1 matching 11 bases. V gave up 6 bases and J gave up 4 bases; unmatched junction bases: 7. The germline V gene encodes CDR1 MDHEN and CDR2 SYDVKM. The CDR3 is 16 amino acids. CDR3 sequence reads: CASSSGTGGPTGELFF. The CDR3 DNA reads as TGTGCCAGCAGCTCGGGGACAGGGGGGCCCACCGGGGAGCTGTTTTTT.

This chain uses TRBV7-9 with TRBJ2-1; 7 bases line up with TRBD1. J gave up 7 bases and V 6 bases, and 3 bases lay outside the gene matches. The CDR3 loop spans 12 amino acids. Germline V gives CDR1 SEHNR, CDR2 FQNEAQ (reference sequence). CDR3 coding DNA: TGTGCCAGCAGTATGACAGGGAATGAGCAGTTCTTC. Its translation is CASSMTGNEQFF. Full variable domain (outside the CDR3, taken from reference TRBV7-9 and TRBJ2-1): DTGVSQNPRHKITKRGQNVTFRCDPISEHNRLYWYRQTLGQGPEFLTYFQNEAQLEKSRLLSDRFSAERPKGSFSTLEIQRTEQGDSAMYLCASSMTGNEQFFGPGTRLTVL.

The chain links TRBV28 to TRBJ1-5; 10 nucleotides line up with TRBD1. The CDR3 loop spans 12 amino acids. Germline CDR1 reads MDHEN; CDR2 reads SYDVKM. V lost 6 bases, J lost 15 bases, and 8 bases stayed unmatched. The DNA of the CDR3 is TGTGCCAGCAGAACCGGGACAGGGGCACCGCATTTT. This sequence encodes CASRTGTGAPHF.

The CDR3 is CASSLGREASTDTQYF. The CDR3 nucleotides read TGTGCCAGCAGCTTGGGCCGGGAAGCTAGCACAGATACGCAGTATTTT. The chain has TRBV5-8 and TRBJ2-3; tentatively, D is TRBD2 (5 bases). Germline CDR1 and CDR2: SGHTS and YDEGEE. The V gene lost 0 bases and the J gene lost 0 bases, with 11 bases spanning the gap. This CDR3 is 16 amino acids long.

The V and J genes are TRBV20-1 and TRBJ1-2; weak D call: TRBD1 (6 bases). CDR1 and CDR2 from the germline V gene are DFQATT and SNEGSKA (reference sequence). The length of the CDR3 is 17 residues. Trimming stripped 3 bases from V and 6 bases from J, with 26 bases between. In DNA, the CDR3 is TGCAGTGCTAGTAATTTCGGGACATCCTTCCGGCGGGATGGCTACACCTTC. It encodes CSASNFGTSFRRDGYTF.

The chain is built from TRBV28 and TRBJ2-1; 15 nucleotides match TRBD2. The CDR3 covers 16 residues. Germline loops: CDR1 MDHEN, CDR2 SYDVKM. With V trimmed by 9 bases and J by 2 bases, 5 bases remained unmatched. The CDR3 nucleotides are TGTGCCAGTAAGGGACTAGCGGGAGGCCCCTACAATGAGCAGTTCTTC. It specifies CASKGLAGGPYNEQFF.

The rearrangement links TRBV19 to TRBJ2-3; 10 bases fit TRBD1. The CDR3 sequence is 16 residues long. From germline, CDR1 is LNHDA and CDR2 SQIVND (reference sequence). V was clipped by 4 bases and J by 1 base; unmatched bases: 5. The CDR3 bases are TGTGCCAGTAGTAGTCGGGACAGGGGCCGCACAGATACGCAGTATTTT. Amino acid sequence: CASSSRDRGRTDTQYF.

V gene TRBV13 combines with J gene TRBJ2-2; TRBD1 is a possible D gene (6 bases). This CDR3 region has 15 residues. V lost 4 bases, J lost 9 bases, and 18 bases lay in between. In germline, CDR1 is PRHDT, CDR2 FYEKMQ (reference sequence). DNA for the CDR3: TGTGCCAGCAGCTCTACCGACAGGAATTATAGGGAGCTGTTTTTT. It translates to CASSSTDRNYRELFF.

The V and J genes are TRBV25-1 and TRBJ2-7, with D maybe TRBD1 (6 bases). V lost 8 bases and J lost 1, with 9 bases in between. This CDR3 comprises 12 residues. Germline V gene sequence: CDR1 MGHDK, CDR2 SYGVNS. In nucleotides, the CDR3 is TGTGCCAGCCAGACAGGATCCTACGAGCAGTACTTC. This gives the protein CASQTGSYEQYF.

This clone was seen repeatedly, ten times or more. The J gene is TRBJ1-5, the V gene TRBV5-1, with 8 bases matching TRBD1. The length of the CDR3 is 14 residues. Germline loops: CDR1 SGHRS, CDR2 YFSETQ. V trimming: 4 bases; J trimming: 4 bases; junction bases outside the gene matches: 4. DNA for the CDR3: TGCGCCAGCAGCCAAGGACAGGGAAATCAGCCCCAGCATTTT. Amino acid sequence: CASSQGQGNQPQHF.

V and J are TRBV28 and TRBJ1-3; 7 bases are a match to TRBD1. Germline V gives CDR1 MDHEN, CDR2 SYDVKM. The CDR3 is 13 residues long. The ends lost 10 bases at V and 4 bases at J; junction bases unmatched: 7. DNA of the CDR3: TGTGCCACAGGGACAGTCATCGGAAACACCATATATTTT. Translating it yields CATGTVIGNTIYF.